These 11 T cell receptor beta chains share one sample of origin, sequenced in a study of blood T cell repertoires in COVID-19. Assay used: immunoSEQ multiplex PCR; TCRdb lists only in-frame clones, some missing. Found here are 300,000 to 350,000 clones, about 86% of them singletons; the top ten hold 4% to 5%. The material sequenced was PBMCs or T cells enriched from blood (not recorded which). The receptors stem from a woman in her 40s with acute COVID-19.

This clone was observed once. V is TRBV5-1 and J is TRBJ2-1, with 11 positions matching TRBD2. After removal of 5 bases from V and 6 bases from J, the junction contained 7 bases not matched to a gene. Per germline, CDR1 SGHRS and CDR2 YFSETQ. The length of the CDR3 is 15 residues. CDR3 nucleotide sequence: TGCGCCAGCAGGGCAGGGCTAGCGGGAGGCAATGAGCAGTTCTTC. Encoded protein: CASRAGLAGGNEQFF.

The count of this clone is one. This sequence joins TRBV10-3 and TRBJ1-1; perhaps TRBD1 as D (6 bases). The CDR3 is 12 amino acids. The V gene's germline CDR1 is ENHRY and CDR2 SYGVKD. V lost 0 bases and J 8 bases, leaving 7 bases between the germline ends. CDR3: CAISESTGEAFF. As DNA, the CDR3 is TGTGCCATCAGTGAGTCCACAGGGGAAGCTTTCTTT.

The gene calls are TRBV6-4 and TRBJ2-5, with 11 nucleotides matching TRBD2. CDR1 is MRHNA, CDR2 SNTAGT, per germline. This CDR3 contains 18 residues. The J segment lost 0 bases and the V segment lost 0 bases, leaving 6 bases of the junction unmatched. CDR3 DNA sequence: TGTGCCAGCAGTGACTCGACTAGCGGGGCATTAGACCAAGAGACCCAGTACTTC. Protein: CASSDSTSGALDQETQYF.

This clone was recorded only once. The same CDR3 arises from other DNA sequences in this sample as well. The chain uses TRBV12-3 or TRBV12-4 and TRBJ2-1, with D unclear. This CDR3 region has 13 residues. V shed 3 bases and J shed 4 bases, with 7 bases lying between them. CDR3 nucleotides: TGTGCCAGCAGTTTTAGCAGTTACAATGAGCAGTTCTTC. Amino acids: CASSFSSYNEQFF.

This clone is large in the sample. This chain uses TRBV4-1 with TRBJ1-1, with 7 nucleotides matching TRBD1. CDR3 size: 15 residues. The V and J ends lost 4 bases and 3 bases, in that order; junction bases with no gene match: 8. Germline CDR1 and CDR2: MGHRA and YSYEKL. The CDR3 region is CASSPNTGEYTEAFF. CDR3 nucleotides: TGCGCCAGCAGCCCTAACACAGGGGAGTACACTGAAGCTTTCTTT.

V and J are TRBV4-2 and TRBJ1-2; a possible D gene is TRBD1 (5 bases). The V gene's germline CDR1 is LGHNA and CDR2 YNFKEQ. The CDR3 sequence is 13 residues long. V was clipped by 4 bases and J by 4 bases, with 10 bases between them. The CDR3 reads CASSPDSSYGYTF. CDR3 DNA: TGTGCCAGCAGCCCCGACAGCTCCTATGGCTACACCTTC.

The chain employs TRBV13 and TRBJ1-1; D is uncertain. The germline V and J ends were trimmed by 3 bases and 7 bases, with 9 bases remaining between them. CDR1 PRHDT and CDR2 FYEKMQ come from the germline V gene (reference sequence). This CDR3 has 12 amino acids. The CDR3 DNA is TGTGCCAGCAGCTTCTCTGGCCGTGAAGCTTTCTTT. Amino acid sequence: CASSFSGREAFF.

The chain uses TRBV4-3 and TRBJ2-5; D not resolved. Germline loops: CDR1 LGHNA, CDR2 YSLEER. There are 16 residues in the CDR3. V was shortened by 0 bases and J by 0 bases, with 11 bases between the two germline ends. The CDR3 nucleotides are TGCGCCAGCAGCCAAGAAGACTCCCAGTACCAAGAGACCCAGTACTTC. Translated, it gives CASSQEDSQYQETQYF.

This clone showed up just a few times. J is TRBJ2-2 and V is TRBV28, with D possibly matching TRBD1 (6 bases). The germline V and J ends were trimmed by 11 bases and 0 bases, with 10 bases remaining between them. CDR1 MDHEN and CDR2 SYDVKM come from the germline V gene. The CDR3 loop spans 13 amino acids. CDR3 bases: TGTGCCGGACAGCGCGCGAACACCGGGGAGCTGTTTTTT. It translates to CAGQRANTGELFF.

The chain carries TRBV3-1 (or the pseudogene TRBV3-2) and TRBJ2-1, with D unresolved. V lost 5 bases, J lost 4 bases, and 6 bases lay in between. This CDR3 has 12 residues. CDR1 and CDR2 (germline): LGHDT, YNNKEL (reference sequence). The CDR3 nucleotides are TGTGCCAGCAGCTTCGGGTACAATGAGCAGTTCTTC. Translation: CASSFGYNEQFF.

This clone was found a few times. V and J are TRBV6-2 or TRBV6-3 and TRBJ2-7; 9 nucleotides agree with TRBD1. The CDR3 runs to 14 residues. CDR1 is MNHEY and CDR2 is SVGEGT in the germline V gene. V lost 6 bases and J lost 2; bases outside the gene matches: 5. The CDR3 loop is CASSTGTGPYEQYF. CDR3 in DNA: TGTGCCAGCAGCACCGGGACAGGGCCCTACGAGCAGTACTTC.